This TCR beta chain was captured in a study of human T cells and chemical hapten exposure. TCRdb analysed the RACE reads with MiXCR anew, one entry per CDR3 protein. The table has roughly 74,000 distinct CDR3 sequences, around 30% seen once; the top ten hold around 8.9%. Trimming pared 11 bases from V and 2 bases from J, leaving 7 bases between. The CDR3 runs 11 residues. The time point here: patch test 1, 2 weeks after DPC sensitization. Treatment here: therapeutic diphenylcyclopropenone sensitization with weekly scalp DPC. The source is a man in his forties with alopecia areata. Some clones in this sample may be carry-over from other donors' samples. The chain recombines TRBV12-3 or TRBV12-4 with TRBJ1-3; D is unclear. This specimen consisted of whole blood, obtained in connection with sensitization to the hapten diphenylcyclopropenone (DPC). The DNA for the CDR3 is TGTGCCTCAGGTACTGGAAACACCATATATTTT. This encodes CASGTGNTIYF.